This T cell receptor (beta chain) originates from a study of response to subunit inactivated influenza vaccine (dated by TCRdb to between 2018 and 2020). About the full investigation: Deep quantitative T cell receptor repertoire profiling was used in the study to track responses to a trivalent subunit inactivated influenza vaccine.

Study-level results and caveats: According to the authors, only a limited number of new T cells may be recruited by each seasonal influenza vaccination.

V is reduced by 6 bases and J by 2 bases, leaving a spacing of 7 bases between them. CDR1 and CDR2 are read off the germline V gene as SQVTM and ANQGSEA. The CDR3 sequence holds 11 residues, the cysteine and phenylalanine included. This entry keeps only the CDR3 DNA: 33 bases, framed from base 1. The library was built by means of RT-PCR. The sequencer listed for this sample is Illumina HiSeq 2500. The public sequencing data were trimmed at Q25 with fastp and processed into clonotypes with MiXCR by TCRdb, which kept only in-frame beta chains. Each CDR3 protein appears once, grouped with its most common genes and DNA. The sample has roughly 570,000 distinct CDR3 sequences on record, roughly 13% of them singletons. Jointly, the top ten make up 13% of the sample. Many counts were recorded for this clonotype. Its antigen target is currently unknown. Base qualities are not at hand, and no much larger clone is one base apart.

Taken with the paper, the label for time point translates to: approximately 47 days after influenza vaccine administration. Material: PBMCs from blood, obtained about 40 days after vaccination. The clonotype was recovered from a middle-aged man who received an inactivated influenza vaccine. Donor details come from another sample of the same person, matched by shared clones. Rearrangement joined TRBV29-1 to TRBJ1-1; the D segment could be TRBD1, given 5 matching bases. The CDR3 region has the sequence CSVGTNTEAFF. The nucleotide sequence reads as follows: TGCAGCGTCGGGACCAACACTGAAGCTTTCTTT.